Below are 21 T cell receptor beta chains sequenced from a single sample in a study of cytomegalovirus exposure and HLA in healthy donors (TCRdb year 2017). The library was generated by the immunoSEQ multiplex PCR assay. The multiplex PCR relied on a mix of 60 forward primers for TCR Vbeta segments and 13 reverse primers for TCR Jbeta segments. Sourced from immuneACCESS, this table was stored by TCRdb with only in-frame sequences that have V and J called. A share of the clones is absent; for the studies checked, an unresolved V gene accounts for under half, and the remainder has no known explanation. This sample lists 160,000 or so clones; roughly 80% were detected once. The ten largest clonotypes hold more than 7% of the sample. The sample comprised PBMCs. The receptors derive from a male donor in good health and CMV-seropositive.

Written as DNA, the CDR3 is TGTGCCAGCAGCGTTAGCGGGGACTCCTACAATGAGCAGTTCTTC. The encoded protein is CASSVSGDSYNEQFF. The rearrangement joins TRBV9 to TRBJ2-1, with 8 positions matching TRBD2. The germline CDR1 and CDR2 sequences are SGDLS and YYNGEE. The CDR3 loop spans 15 amino acids. The junction had 1 base not matched to a gene; V was cut back by 2 bases and J by 0 bases.

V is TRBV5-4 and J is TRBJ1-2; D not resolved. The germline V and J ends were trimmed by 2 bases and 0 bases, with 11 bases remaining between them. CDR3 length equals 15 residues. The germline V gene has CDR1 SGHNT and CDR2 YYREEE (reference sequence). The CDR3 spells CASSFPDNPNYGYTF. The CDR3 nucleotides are TGTGCCAGCAGCTTTCCAGACAATCCTAACTATGGCTACACCTTC.

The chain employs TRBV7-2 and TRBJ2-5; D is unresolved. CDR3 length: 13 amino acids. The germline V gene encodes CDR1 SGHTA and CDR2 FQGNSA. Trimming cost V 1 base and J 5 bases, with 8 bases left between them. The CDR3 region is CASSLDLRETQYF. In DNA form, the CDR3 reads TGTGCCAGCAGCTTAGATTTGCGGGAGACCCAGTACTTC.

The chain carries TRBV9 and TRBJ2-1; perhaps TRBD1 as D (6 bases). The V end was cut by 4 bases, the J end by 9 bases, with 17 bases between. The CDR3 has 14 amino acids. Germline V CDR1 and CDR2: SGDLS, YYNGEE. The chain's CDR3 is CASSSEGGLGEQFF. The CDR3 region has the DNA TGTGCCAGCAGCTCGGAAGGGGGATTGGGTGAGCAGTTCTTC.

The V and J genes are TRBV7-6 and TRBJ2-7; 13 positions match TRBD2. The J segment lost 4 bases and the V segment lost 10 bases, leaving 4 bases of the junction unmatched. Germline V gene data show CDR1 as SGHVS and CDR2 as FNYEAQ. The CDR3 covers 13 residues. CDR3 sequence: CATRLAGGYEQYF. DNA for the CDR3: TGTGCCACCAGACTAGCGGGAGGATACGAGCAGTACTTC.

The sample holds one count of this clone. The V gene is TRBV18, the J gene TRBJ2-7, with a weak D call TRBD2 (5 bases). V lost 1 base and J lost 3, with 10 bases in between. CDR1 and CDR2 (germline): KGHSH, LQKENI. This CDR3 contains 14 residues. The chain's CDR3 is CASSPQKSGYEQYF. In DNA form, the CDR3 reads TGTGCCAGCTCACCACAGAAAAGCGGCTACGAGCAGTACTTC.

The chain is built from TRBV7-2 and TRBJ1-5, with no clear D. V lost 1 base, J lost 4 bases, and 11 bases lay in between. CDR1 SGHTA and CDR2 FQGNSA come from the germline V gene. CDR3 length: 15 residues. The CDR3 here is CASSLVTALNQPQHF. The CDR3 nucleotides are TGTGCCAGCAGCTTAGTAACAGCACTTAATCAGCCCCAGCATTTT.

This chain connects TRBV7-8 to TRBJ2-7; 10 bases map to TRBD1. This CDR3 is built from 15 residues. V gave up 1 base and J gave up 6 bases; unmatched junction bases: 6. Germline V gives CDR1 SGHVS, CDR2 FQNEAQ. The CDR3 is CASSLGTGGSSEQYF. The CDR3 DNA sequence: TGTGCCAGCAGCTTAGGGACAGGGGGGTCAAGCGAGCAGTACTTC.

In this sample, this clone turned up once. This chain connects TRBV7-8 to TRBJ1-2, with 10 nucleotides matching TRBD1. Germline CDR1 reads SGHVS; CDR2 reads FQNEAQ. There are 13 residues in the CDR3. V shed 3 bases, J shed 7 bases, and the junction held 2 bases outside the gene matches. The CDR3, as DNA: TGTGCCAGCAGCTTCAGGACAGGGGGTGGCTACACCTTC. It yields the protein CASSFRTGGGYTF.

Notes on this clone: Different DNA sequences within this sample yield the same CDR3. CDR3 protein: CASSPQGYEQYF. DNA of the CDR3: TGTGCCAGCAGCCCTCAGGGGTACGAGCAGTACTTC. The rearrangement links TRBV5-4 to TRBJ2-7; D possibly corresponds to TRBD1 (6 bases). The CDR3 has 12 amino acids. Germline V gene data show CDR1 as SGHNT and CDR2 as YYREEE (reference sequence). V dropped 4 bases and J dropped 4 bases, with 9 bases sitting between them.

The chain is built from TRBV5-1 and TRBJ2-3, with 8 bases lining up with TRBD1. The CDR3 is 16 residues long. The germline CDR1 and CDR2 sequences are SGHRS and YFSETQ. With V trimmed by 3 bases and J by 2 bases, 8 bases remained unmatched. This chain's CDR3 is CASSSFSGGATDTQYF. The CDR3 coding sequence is TGCGCCAGCAGCTCTTTCTCAGGGGGCGCCACAGATACGCAGTATTTT.

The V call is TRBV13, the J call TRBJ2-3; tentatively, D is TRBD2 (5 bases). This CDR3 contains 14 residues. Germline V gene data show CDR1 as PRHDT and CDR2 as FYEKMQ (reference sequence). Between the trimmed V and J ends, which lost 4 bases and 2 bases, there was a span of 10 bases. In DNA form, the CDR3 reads TGTGCCAGCAGCTCCCAGACTAACACAGATACGCAGTATTTT. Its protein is CASSSQTNTDTQYF.

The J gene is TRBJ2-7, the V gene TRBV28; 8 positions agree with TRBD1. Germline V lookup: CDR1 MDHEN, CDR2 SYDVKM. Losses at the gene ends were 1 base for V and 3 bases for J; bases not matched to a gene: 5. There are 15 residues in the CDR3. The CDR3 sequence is CASSLLGDRFYEQYF. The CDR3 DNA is TGTGCCAGCAGTTTATTGGGGGACAGGTTCTACGAGCAGTACTTC. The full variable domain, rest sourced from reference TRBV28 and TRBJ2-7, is DVKVTQSSRYLVKRTGEKVFLECVQDMDHENMFWYRQDPGLGLRLIYFSYDVKMKEKGDIPEGYSVSREKKERFSLILESASTNQTSMYLCASSLLGDRFYEQYFGPGTRLTVT.

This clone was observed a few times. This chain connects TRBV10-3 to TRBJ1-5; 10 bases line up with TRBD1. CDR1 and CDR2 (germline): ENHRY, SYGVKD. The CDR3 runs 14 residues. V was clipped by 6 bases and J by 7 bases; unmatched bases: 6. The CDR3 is CAISVGTGAQPQHF. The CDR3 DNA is TGTGCCATCAGCGTCGGGACAGGGGCCCAGCCCCAGCATTTT.

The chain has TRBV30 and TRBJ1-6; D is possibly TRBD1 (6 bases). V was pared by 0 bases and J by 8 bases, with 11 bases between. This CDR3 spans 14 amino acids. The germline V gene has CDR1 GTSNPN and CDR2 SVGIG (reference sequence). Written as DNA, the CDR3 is TGTGCCTGGAGTGTAGGACAGACTTATTCACCCCTCCACTTT. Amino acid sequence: CAWSVGQTYSPLHF.

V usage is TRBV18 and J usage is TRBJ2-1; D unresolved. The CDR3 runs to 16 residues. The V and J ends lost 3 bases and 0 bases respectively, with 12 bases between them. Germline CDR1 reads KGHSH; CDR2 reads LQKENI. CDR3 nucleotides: TGTGCCAGCTCACCTAAGCGTCCTAGCTCCTACAATGAGCAGTTCTTC. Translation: CASSPKRPSSYNEQFF.

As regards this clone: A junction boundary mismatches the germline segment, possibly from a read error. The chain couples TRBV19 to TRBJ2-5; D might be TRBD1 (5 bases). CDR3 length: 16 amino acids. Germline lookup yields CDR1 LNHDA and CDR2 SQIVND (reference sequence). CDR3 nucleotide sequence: TGTGCCAGTAAATTTGGAACTCACCTAGGACAAGAGCCCCAGTACTTC. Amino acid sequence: CASKFGTHLGQEPQYF.

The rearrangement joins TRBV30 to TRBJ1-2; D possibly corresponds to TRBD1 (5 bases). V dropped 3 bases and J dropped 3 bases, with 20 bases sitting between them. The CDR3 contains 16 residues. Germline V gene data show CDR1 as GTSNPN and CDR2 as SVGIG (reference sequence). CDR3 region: CAWRGGAQRRDYGYTF. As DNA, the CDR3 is TGTGCCTGGAGGGGGGGAGCACAGAGAAGGGACTATGGCTACACCTTC. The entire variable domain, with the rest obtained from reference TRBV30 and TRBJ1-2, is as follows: SQTIHQWPATLVQPVGSPLSLECTVEGTSNPNLYWYRQAAGRGLQLLFYSVGIGQISSEVPQNLSASRPQDRQFILSSKKLLLSDSGFYLCAWRGGAQRRDYGYTFGSGTRLTVV.

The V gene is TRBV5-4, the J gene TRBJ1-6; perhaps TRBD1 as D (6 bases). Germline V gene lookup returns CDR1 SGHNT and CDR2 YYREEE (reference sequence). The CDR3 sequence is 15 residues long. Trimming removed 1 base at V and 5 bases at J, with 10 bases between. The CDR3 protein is CASSLPGGDNSPLHF. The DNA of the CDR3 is TGTGCCAGCAGCTTGCCGGGGGGCGATAATTCACCCCTCCACTTT.

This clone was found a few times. CDR3 residues: CASSLGDRDTEAFF. In DNA, the CDR3 is TGTGCCAGCAGTTTGGGAGACAGGGACACTGAAGCTTTCTTT. This sequence joins TRBV28 and TRBJ1-1; TRBD1 matches at 7 bases. The CDR3 is made up of 14 amino acids. Losses at the gene ends were 3 bases for V and 3 bases for J; bases not matched to a gene: 4. Germline V gene sequence: CDR1 MDHEN, CDR2 SYDVKM.

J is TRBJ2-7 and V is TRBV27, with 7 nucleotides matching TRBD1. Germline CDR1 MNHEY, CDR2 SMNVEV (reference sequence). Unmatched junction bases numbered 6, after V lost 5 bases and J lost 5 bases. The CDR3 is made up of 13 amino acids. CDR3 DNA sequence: TGTGCCAGCAGTAAACGGACAGGAGACGAGCAGTACTTC. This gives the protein CASSKRTGDEQYF.